Each of the 7 T cell receptor beta chains below was sequenced from the same sample in a study of T-cell memory formation after mild COVID-19. In TCRdb, the 5' RACE reads were re-called with MiXCR into one record per CDR3 protein. The top ten clones hold approximately 12% of a sample with fewer than 700,000 distinct CDR3 sequences, roughly 17% of them seen once. Input material: PBMCs or a T cell subset sorted from them (not recorded which). The source of these receptors is an adult woman who had mild COVID-19 (a few samples of this study predate the infection). Cell type and time point are not known.

There are a few counts of this clonotype. The V gene is TRBV7-9, the J gene TRBJ2-7; tentative D call: TRBD1 (5 bases). This CDR3 region has 14 residues. CDR1 is SEHNR, CDR2 FQNEAQ, per germline (reference sequence). The germline V and J ends were trimmed by 6 bases and 0 bases, with 12 bases remaining between them. CDR3 in DNA: TGTGCCAGCAGTGACCAGGGAAACTCCTACGAGCAGTACTTC. It codes for CASSDQGNSYEQYF.

The chain links TRBV6-5 to TRBJ2-1, with D possibly being TRBD2 (6 bases). Trimming stripped 2 bases from V and 4 bases from J, with 9 bases between. The germline V gene has CDR1 MNHEY and CDR2 SVGAGI. CDR3 length equals 14 residues. The CDR3 loop is CASSYRGLYNEQFF. The CDR3 coding sequence is TGTGCCAGCAGTTACCGGGGACTGTACAATGAGCAGTTCTTC.

This chain links TRBV2 with TRBJ2-1; D remains unclear. Germline-derived CDR1 and CDR2 are SNHLY and FYNNEI. The CDR3 length is 12 residues. V was clipped by 4 bases and J by 10 bases, with 11 bases between them. The DNA of the CDR3 is TGTGCCAGCAGTGCAAATATGGACGAGCAGTTCTTC. This translates into CASSANMDEQFF.

This CDR3 reads CASGPSLGTLYGYTF. The CDR3 nucleotides read TGTGCCAGCGGACCTTCCCTCGGGACACTCTATGGCTACACCTTC. The chain carries TRBV7-9 and TRBJ1-2; a possible D gene is TRBD1 (6 bases). Germline-derived CDR1 and CDR2 are SEHNR and FQNEAQ (reference sequence). The CDR3 sequence is 15 residues long. The V end lost 8 bases, the J end lost 4 bases, and 20 bases lay between the germline ends.

This sequence joins TRBV18 and TRBJ2-6; D remains ambiguous. CDR1 is KGHSH and CDR2 is LQKENI in the germline V gene. Trimming cost V 4 bases and J 4 bases, with 5 bases left between them. The CDR3 has 13 amino acids. CDR3 region: CASSLWGANVLTF. CDR3 DNA: TGTGCCAGCTCACTGTGGGGGGCCAACGTCCTGACTTTC.

The chain has TRBV20-1 and TRBJ1-1; D perhaps matches TRBD1 (6 bases). CDR1 is DFQATT and CDR2 is SNEGSKA in the germline V gene (reference sequence). V was pared by 4 bases and J by 4 bases, with 16 bases between. The CDR3 runs to 14 residues. CDR3 bases: TGCAGTGCTAAGGCGCGGGGAGGGGGCACTGAAGCTTTCTTT. Translated, it gives CSAKARGGGTEAFF.

In this sample, this clonotype turned up once. V is TRBV7-8 and J is TRBJ2-1, with a possible D match to TRBD2 (5 bases). Gene TRBJ2-5 matches the end of the DNA better, so the J call may be wrong. The germline V gene encodes CDR1 SGHVS and CDR2 FQNEAQ. The CDR3 contains 13 residues. CDR3 amino acids: CASSFPRAETQYF. The CDR3 DNA is TGTGCCAGCAGCTTCCCGAGGGCGGAGACCCAGTACTTC.